Detailed here is one T cell receptor beta chain. This CDR3 region has 14 residues. Trimming removed 0 bases at V and 0 bases at J, with 7 bases between. Germline CDR1 reads DFQATT; CDR2 reads SNEGSKA (reference sequence). The data belong to a study of CD8 T cells in Susac syndrome. cDNA came from roughly 0.53 to 1 ug RNA primed by random hexamers. Using its own MiXCR run on the immunoSEQ multiplex PCR reads, TCRdb lists one record per CDR3 protein. The sample has 100,000 to 150,000 distinct CDR3 sequences; around 94% are singletons. The origin of this receptor is a human donor with multiple sclerosis. Sequencing input: CD4+ T cells from PBMCs. The chain is built from TRBV20-1 and TRBJ2-3; no reliable D call. Here the CDR3 reads CSARDTESTDTQYF. CDR3 nucleotide sequence: TGCAGTGCTAGAGACACGGAAAGCACAGATACGCAGTATTTT.